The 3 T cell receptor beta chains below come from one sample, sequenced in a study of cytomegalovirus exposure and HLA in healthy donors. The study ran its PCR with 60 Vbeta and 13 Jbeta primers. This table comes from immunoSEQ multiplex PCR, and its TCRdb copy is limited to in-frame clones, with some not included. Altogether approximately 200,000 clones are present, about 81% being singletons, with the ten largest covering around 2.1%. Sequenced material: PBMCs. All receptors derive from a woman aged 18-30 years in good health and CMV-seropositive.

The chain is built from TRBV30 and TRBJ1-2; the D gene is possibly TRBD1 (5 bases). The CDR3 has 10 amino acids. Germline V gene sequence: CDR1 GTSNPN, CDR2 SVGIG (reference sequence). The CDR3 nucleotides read TGTGCGGCGGGGGAGGGAGGCTACACCTTC. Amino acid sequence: CAAGEGGYTF. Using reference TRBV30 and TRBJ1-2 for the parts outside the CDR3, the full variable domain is SQTIHQWPATLVQPVGSPLSLECTVEGTSNPNLYWYRQAAGRGLQLLFYSVGIGQISSEVPQNLSASRPQDRQFILSSKKLLLSDSGFYLCAAGEGGYTFGSGTRLTVV.

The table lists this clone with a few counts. The CDR3 region has the DNA TGTGCCAGCACCCCCTTTACTAACACTGAAGCTTTCTTT. Amino acids: CASTPFTNTEAFF. J is TRBJ1-1 and V is TRBV7-2; no clear D gene. The CDR3 is 13 amino acids. The ends were cut back, 7 bases at V and 2 bases at J, with 11 bases in the middle. Looked up from germline, CDR1 is SGHTA and CDR2 is FQGNSA.

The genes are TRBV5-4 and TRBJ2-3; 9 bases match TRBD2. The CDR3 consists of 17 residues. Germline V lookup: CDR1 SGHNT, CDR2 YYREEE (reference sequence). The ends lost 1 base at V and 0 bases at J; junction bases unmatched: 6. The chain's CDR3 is CASSLRASGVSTDTQYF. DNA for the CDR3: TGTGCCAGCAGCTTGAGGGCTAGCGGGGTCAGCACAGATACGCAGTATTTT.